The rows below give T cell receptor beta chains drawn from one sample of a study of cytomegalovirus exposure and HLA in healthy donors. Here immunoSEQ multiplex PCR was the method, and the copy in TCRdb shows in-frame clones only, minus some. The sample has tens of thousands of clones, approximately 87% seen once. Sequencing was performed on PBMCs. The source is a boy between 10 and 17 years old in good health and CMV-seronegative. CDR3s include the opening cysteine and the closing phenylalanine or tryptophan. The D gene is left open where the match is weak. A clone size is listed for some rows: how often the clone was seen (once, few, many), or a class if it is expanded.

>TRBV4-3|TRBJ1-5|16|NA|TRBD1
CASSQGRQGEGQPQHF
TGCGCCAGCAGCCAAGGGCGACAGGGTGAAGGTCAGCCCCAGCATTTT
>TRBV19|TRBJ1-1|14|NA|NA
CASSNRAMNTEAFF
TGTGCCAGTAGCAACAGGGCCATGAACACTGAAGCTTTCTTT
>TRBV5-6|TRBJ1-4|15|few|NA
CASSFFEVAYEKLFF
TGTGCCAGCAGCTTTTTCGAGGTGGCGTATGAAAAACTGTTTTTT
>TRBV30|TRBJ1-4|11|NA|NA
CAWSGQEKLFF
TGTGCCTGGAGTGGACAGGAAAAACTGTTTTTT
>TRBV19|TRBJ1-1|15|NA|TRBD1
CASSKNRGRDTEAFF
TGTGCCAGTAGTAAAAACAGGGGAAGGGACACTGAAGCTTTCTTT
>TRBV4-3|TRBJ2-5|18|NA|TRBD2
CASSQDIAGGTLQETQYF
TGCGCCAGCAGCCAAGATATAGCGGGGGGTACCCTACAAGAGACCCAGTACTTC
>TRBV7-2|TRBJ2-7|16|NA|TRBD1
CASSSPPDRLGDEQYF
TGTGCCAGCAGCTCACCCCCGGACAGGCTTGGCGACGAGCAGTACTTC
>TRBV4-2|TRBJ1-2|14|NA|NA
CASSQGGDKYGYTF
TGTGCCAGCAGCCAGGGGGGGGACAAATATGGCTACACCTTC
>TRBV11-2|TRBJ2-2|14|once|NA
CASSLQGSPGELFF
TGTGCCAGCAGCTTACAGGGTAGTCCCGGGGAGCTGTTTTTT
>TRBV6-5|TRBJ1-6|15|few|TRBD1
CATNGGQNYNSPLHF
TGTGCCACCAACGGGGGACAGAACTATAATTCACCCCTCCACTTT
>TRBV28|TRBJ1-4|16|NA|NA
CASFGGSLGRNEKLFF
TGTGCCAGCTTTGGAGGCAGCTTGGGCCGGAATGAAAAACTGTTTTTT
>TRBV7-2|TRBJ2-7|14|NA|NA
CASSLSQGSYEQYF
TGTGCCAGCAGCTTATCACAGGGTAGCTACGAGCAGTACTTC
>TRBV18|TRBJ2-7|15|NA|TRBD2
CASSPSSGTSYEQYF
TGTGCCAGCTCACCATCGAGCGGGACCTCCTACGAGCAGTACTTC
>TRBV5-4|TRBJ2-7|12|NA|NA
CASSLFSDEQYF
TGTGCCAGCAGCTTGTTCTCTGACGAGCAGTACTTC
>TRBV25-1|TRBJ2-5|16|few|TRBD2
CASSVTSGGEQETQYF
TGTGCCAGCAGTGTGACTAGCGGGGGGGAACAAGAGACCCAGTACTTC
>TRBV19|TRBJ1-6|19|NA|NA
CASSIVTNRVLRFNSPLHF
TGTGCCAGTAGTATCGTTACCAACAGGGTACTTCGGTTTAATTCACCCCTCCACTTT
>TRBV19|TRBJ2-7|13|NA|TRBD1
CASSTSQGDEQYF
TGTGCCAGTAGTACCTCACAGGGGGACGAGCAGTACTTC
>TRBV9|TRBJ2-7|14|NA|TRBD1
CASSFGTGSHEQYF
TGTGCCAGCAGCTTTGGGACAGGGAGCCACGAGCAGTACTTC
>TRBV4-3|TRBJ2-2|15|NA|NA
CASSQEPRADGELFF
TGCGCCAGCAGCCAAGAGCCCAGGGCCGACGGGGAGCTGTTTTTT
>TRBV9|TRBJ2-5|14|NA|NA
CASSETWRQETQYF
TGTGCCAGCAGCGAAACGTGGAGACAAGAGACCCAGTACTTC
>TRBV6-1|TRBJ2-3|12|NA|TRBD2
CASSEELAGDYF
TGTGCCAGCAGTGAAGAGTTAGCGGGGGATTATTTT
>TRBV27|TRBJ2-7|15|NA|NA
CASSLITGTSYEQYF
TGTGCCAGCAGTTTAATTACAGGGACCTCCTACGAGCAGTACTTC
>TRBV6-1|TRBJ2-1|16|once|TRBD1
CASSVSGGLSYNEQFF
TGTGCCAGCAGTGTTTCAGGGGGCCTCTCCTACAATGAGCAGTTCTTC
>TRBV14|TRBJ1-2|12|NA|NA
CASSTERYGYTF
TGTGCCAGCAGTACAGAAAGATATGGCTACACCTTC
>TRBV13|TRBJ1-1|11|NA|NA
CASSYYTEAFF
TGTGCCAGCAGCTACTACACTGAAGCTTTCTTT
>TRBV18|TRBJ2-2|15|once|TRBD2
CASSRSGGNTGELFF
TGTGCCAGCTCCCGCAGCGGGGGAAACACCGGGGAGCTGTTTTTT
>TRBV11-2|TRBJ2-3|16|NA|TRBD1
CASSRPGTGEVDTQYF
TGTGCCAGCAGCCGACCGGGGACAGGGGAGGTTGATACGCAGTATTTT
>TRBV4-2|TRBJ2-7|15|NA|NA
CASSQGGHPDYEQYF
TGTGCCAGCAGCCAGGGGGGGCACCCAGACTACGAGCAGTACTTC
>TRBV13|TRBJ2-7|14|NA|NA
CASSFTGNTYEQYF
TGTGCCAGCAGCTTTACAGGGAACACCTACGAGCAGTACTTC
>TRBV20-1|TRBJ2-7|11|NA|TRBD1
CSARTGGEQYF
TGCAGTGCACGAACAGGGGGCGAGCAGTACTTC
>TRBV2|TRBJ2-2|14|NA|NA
CASSDGTDTGELFF
TGTGCCAGCAGTGACGGTACAGACACCGGGGAGCTGTTTTTT
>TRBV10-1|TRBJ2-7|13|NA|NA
CASSTGKTYEQYF
TGCGCCAGCAGTACAGGGAAGACCTACGAGCAGTACTTC
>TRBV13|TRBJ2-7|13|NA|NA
CASSLAGLYEQYF
TGTGCCAGCAGCTTAGCGGGACTTTACGAGCAGTACTTC
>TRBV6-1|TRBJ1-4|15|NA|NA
CASSDLGPTNEKLFF
TGTGCCAGCAGTGATTTGGGGCCAACTAATGAAAAACTGTTTTTT
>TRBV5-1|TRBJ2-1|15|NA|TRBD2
CASSYSGGTYNEQFF
TGCGCCAGCAGCTATAGCGGGGGTACCTACAATGAGCAGTTCTTC
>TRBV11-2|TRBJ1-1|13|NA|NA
CASSSSLHTEAFF
TGTGCCAGCAGCTCCTCGCTACACACTGAAGCTTTCTTT
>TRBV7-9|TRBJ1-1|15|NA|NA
CASSLLGVGHTEAFF
TGTGCCAGCAGCTTATTAGGGGTAGGGCACACTGAAGCTTTCTTT
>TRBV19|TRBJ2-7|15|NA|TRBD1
CASSKSGTGGDEQYF
TGTGCCAGTAGTAAATCCGGGACAGGGGGTGACGAGCAGTACTTC
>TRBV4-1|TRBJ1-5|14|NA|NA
CASSQDQGGQPQHF
TGCGCCAGCAGCCAAGACCAGGGTGGACAGCCCCAGCATTTT
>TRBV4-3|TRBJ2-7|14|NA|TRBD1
CASSQGRGPGEQYF
TGCGCCAGCAGCCAAGGCAGGGGGCCTGGGGAGCAGTACTTC
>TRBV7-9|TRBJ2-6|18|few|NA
CASRSSRGRLSGANVLTF
TGTGCCAGCAGGTCCTCTCGAGGCAGACTCTCTGGGGCCAACGTCCTGACTTTC
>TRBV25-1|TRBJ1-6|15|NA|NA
CASRAGGEGSSPLHF
TGTGCCAGCAGGGCCGGGGGGGAAGGCAGTTCACCCCTCCACTTT
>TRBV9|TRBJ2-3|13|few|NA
CASSGGSTDTQYF
TGTGCCAGCAGCGGCGGGAGCACAGATACGCAGTATTTT